The TCR beta chain described here comes from a study of beta chain features in type 1 diabetes. In the study overall: Cell yields, age and gender were similar between patients and healthy donors. Findings of the study overall: A pattern of fewer insertions and more deletions at VDJ junctions was seen in type 1 diabetes patients.

Expressed TCRB transcripts were sequenced, since all the RNA that had been isolated was reverse transcribed. Clones were read by immunoSEQ multiplex PCR, and TCRdb kept only the in-frame ones, dropping some. Here the sample spans 300,000 to 400,000 clones, roughly 9.6% being singletons. CD4+ naive, central memory, regulatory and stem cell-like memory cells were sorted via CD45RO/CCR7/CD25/CD127/CD95/CD27. Each population that was sorted was more than 98% pure. This clone came up a few times. Its antigen is still unknown. Germline assignment: CDR1 LGHNA and CDR2 YSLEER. The CDR3 covers 15 residues. V was cut by 0 bases and J by 4 bases, with 12 bases left in between.

Specimen: naive CD4+ T cells from blood. This receptor was obtained from a woman under 40 in good health. The chain recombines TRBV4-3 with TRBJ1-2, with a tentative D call TRBD1 (6 bases). The CDR3 nucleotides are TGCGCCAGCAGCCAAGATATGGACAGAGGCTATGGCTACACCTTC. Its protein is CASSQDMDRGYGYTF.